This TCR beta chain was retrieved from a study of T cells in narcolepsy. The assay was immunoSEQ multiplex PCR, and TCRdb's table has in-frame clones only and misses some. This sample has approximately 24,000 clones; just under 85% occur once, and the top ten carry 0.7% to 0.75%. In this sample, this clone turned up a few times. Its specificity is unknown. Study findings and constraints: Healthy controls reportedly lacked the autoreactive clonotypes serially found in patients' blood.

The TCR sequence derives from a human donor with narcolepsy. Sequencing was done on a sample of CD45RA- memory CD4+ T cells from PBMCs.

Here the CDR3 reads CASSLGHGGYTF. The CDR3 DNA follows: TGTGCCAGCAGTCTAGGACACGGTGGCTACACCTTC. The chain joins TRBV27 to TRBJ1-2; possible D gene TRBD1, 5 bases. Germline values: CDR1 MNHEY, CDR2 SMNVEV (reference sequence). This CDR3 has 12 amino acids. V lost 5 bases and J lost 7, with 11 bases in between.